A selection of T cell receptor beta chains follows, all from one sample in a study of shared clonotypes between healthy human individuals. The method was immunoSEQ multiplex PCR; TCRdb's version includes in-frame clones alone and lacks a portion of them. This repertoire shows roughly 1,500,000 clones, 95% to 99% found once; its top ten account for about 0.4%. Sequenced input: naive CD4+ T cells sorted from blood. Every receptor here comes from a man under 40 in good health. Each CDR3 is given with its conserved first and last residue. Each record gives: V gene, clone size, D gene, J gene, CDR3 DNA, CDR3 protein. The D gene is left open where the match is weak. The listing skips clone size in some rows; elsewhere it reads once, few, many or a size class.

TRBV28	.	.	TRBJ1-2	TGTGCCAGCAGTTTCGCCAGCTATGGCTACATCTTC	CASSFASYGYIF
TRBV5-5	.	.	TRBJ1-2	TGTGCCAGCAGCTTGGGGTCTGAGGAGTATGGCTACACCTTC	CASSLGSEEYGYTF
TRBV7-3	.	TRBD2	TRBJ2-1	TGTGCCAGCAGCTTAACAGGGACTAGCGGGAGCGCCAGGTTGTTCTTC	CASSLTGTSGSARLFF
TRBV7-9	.	.	TRBJ1-3	TGTGCCAGCAGCTTTAACCCTCTCTCTGGAAACACCATATATTTT	CASSFNPLSGNTIYF
TRBV27	.	.	TRBJ1-1	TGTGCCAGCAGCCAACAGGGACGAGTGAACACTGAAGCTTTCTTT	CASSQQGRVNTEAFF
TRBV19	.	TRBD2	TRBJ2-1	TGTGCCAGTAGTATAGGTAGCGGGAGTTATGAGCAGTTCTTC	CASSIGSGSYEQFF
TRBV7-3	.	.	TRBJ1-1	TGTGCCAGCAGCTTAGGAGGTAGCACTGAAGCTTTCTTT	CASSLGGSTEAFF
TRBV9	.	TRBD1	TRBJ2-7	TGTGCCAGCAGCCCGCAGCTAGGACAGGCCTACGAGCAGTACTTC	CASSPQLGQAYEQYF
TRBV5-1	.	TRBD2	TRBJ2-3	TGCGCCAGCAGCTCTCCGGGACTAGCGGGAGGGAAGTCAGATACGCAGTATTTT	CASSSPGLAGGKSDTQYF
TRBV28	.	.	TRBJ2-2	TGTGCCAGCAGTTTAGGTAGGGCAAGGACCGGGGAGCTGTTTTTT	CASSLGRARTGELFF
TRBV18	.	.	TRBJ2-7	TGTGCCAGCTCACCACCGGTCAACCGAGAGCAGTACTTC	CASSPPVNREQYF
TRBV28	.	.	TRBJ1-3	TGTGCCAGCAGTTCATCCCTCGGTAGAAACACCATATATTTT	CASSSSLGRNTIYF
TRBV30	.	.	TRBJ2-2	TGTGCCTGGAGAGAACAGGACACCGCGTGTACCGGGGAGCTGTTTTTT	CAWREQDTACTGELFF
TRBV27	once	.	TRBJ2-5	TGTGCCAGCAGTTTATACAGCAAAGAGACCCAGTACTTC	CASSLYSKETQYF
TRBV4-1	.	.	TRBJ2-6	TGCGCCAGCAGCCCCCCTCCCAGCGTCTTCTCTGGGGCCAACGTCCTGACTTTC	CASSPPPSVFSGANVLTF
TRBV30	.	TRBD1	TRBJ1-5	TGTGCCTGGAGTGGTTTCATGGGGACAGGCAATCAGCCCCAGCATTTT	CAWSGFMGTGNQPQHF
TRBV2	.	.	TRBJ1-1	TGTGCCAGCAAAGTGAACACTGAAGCTTTCTTT	CASKVNTEAFF
TRBV28	.	TRBD2	TRBJ2-7	TGTGCCAGCAGTTTAAGCGGGAGCAAGTACGAGCAGTACTTC	CASSLSGSKYEQYF
TRBV28	.	.	TRBJ2-1	TGTGCCAGCAGCGTTTGGGCCAAGGGGGGGATTGCGGGTGGCGGTTCCTACAATGAGCAGTTCTTC	CASSVWAKGGIAGGGSYNEQFF
TRBV6-1	.	.	TRBJ1-1	TGTGCCAGCAGTGAACTCCCGCCCACTGAAGCTTTCTTT	CASSELPPTEAFF
TRBV12-5	.	.	TRBJ1-1	TGTGCTAGTGGTTTGGACACGGTCGGTTATGCTTTCTTT	CASGLDTVGYAFF
TRBV11-3	.	.	TRBJ2-5	TGTGCCAGCTCTACAGGCAGCCAAGAGACCCAGTACTTC	CASSTGSQETQYF
TRBV11-2	.	.	TRBJ2-2	TGTGCCAGCAGCTTTTCCCGGGGTAGCACCGGGGAGCTGTTTTTT	CASSFSRGSTGELFF
TRBV5-1	.	TRBD2	TRBJ2-5	TGCGCCAGCAGCTTGGGGTCCCTAGCGGGACAAGAGACCCAGTACTTC	CASSLGSLAGQETQYF
TRBV7-2	.	.	TRBJ2-7	TGTGCCAGCAGCTCGTCGGGGACTTACGAGCAGTACTTC	CASSSSGTYEQYF
TRBV28	once	TRBD1	TRBJ2-7	TGTGCCAGCAGTAACCGGGACAGGGCCGAGCAGTACTTC	CASSNRDRAEQYF
TRBV7-2	.	.	TRBJ1-1	TGTGCCAGCAGCCCCTCTGAGCGCACTGAAGCTTTCTTT	CASSPSERTEAFF
TRBV5-1	.	.	TRBJ2-2	TGCGCCAGCAGCTCCCGAGGGGGGCTCTACACCGGGGAGCTGTTTTTT	CASSSRGGLYTGELFF
TRBV28	.	.	TRBJ1-5	TGTGCCAGCCGGGACACCAATAGCAATCAGCCCCAGCATTTT	CASRDTNSNQPQHF
TRBV9	.	TRBD1	TRBJ2-5	TGTGCCAGCAGCGTAGGTTGGGGACAGGGAGGGACCCAGTACTTC	CASSVGWGQGGTQYF
TRBV5-1	few	.	TRBJ1-2	TGCGCCAGCAGCTTGCGGGCAGGGCGAGGCTACACCTTC	CASSLRAGRGYTF
TRBV6-5	.	TRBD1	TRBJ2-1	TGTGCCAGCAGTCGGACAGGGGGGAATGAGCAGTTCTTC	CASSRTGGNEQFF
TRBV27	.	.	TRBJ2-2	TGTGCCAGCAGTTCGGGGACGTTCTGGGAATACACCGGGGAGCTGTTTTTT	CASSSGTFWEYTGELFF
TRBV28	.	.	TRBJ1-1	TGTGCCAGCACGTCGGGGGGCCTGAACACTGAAGCTTTCTTT	CASTSGGLNTEAFF
TRBV2	.	.	TRBJ2-5	TGTGCCAGCAGTACGGGGGGCCGTGAGACCCAGTACTTC	CASSTGGRETQYF
TRBV27	.	.	TRBJ2-7	TGTGCCAGCAGTCTCGAAGCACGCTCCTACGAGCAGTACTTC	CASSLEARSYEQYF